Below, 17 T cell receptor beta chains from the same sample are listed, as sequenced in a study of blood T cell repertoires in COVID-19. Sequencing used immunoSEQ multiplex PCR; TCRdb keeps in-frame clones, though not all of them. The table includes 87,000 or so clones, 87% detected once. Sequenced: peripheral blood. These receptors were obtained from a human donor with acute or convalescent COVID-19. The donor label of this sample is uncertain.

V usage is TRBV6-5 and J usage is TRBJ1-4; 10 bases line up with TRBD1. The length of the CDR3 is 15 residues. The J segment lost 8 bases and the V segment lost 5 bases, leaving 8 bases of the junction unmatched. CDR1 is MNHEY and CDR2 is SVGAGI in the germline V gene. The CDR3 is CASSPKTGGQEKLFF. CDR3 sequence (DNA): TGTGCCAGCAGTCCTAAGACAGGGGGCCAGGAAAAACTGTTTTTT.

V and J are TRBV9 and TRBJ1-2; D is uncertain. Looked up from germline, CDR1 is SGDLS and CDR2 is YYNGEE. Trimming cost V 4 bases and J 7 bases, with 11 bases left between them. This CDR3 is built from 12 residues. CDR3: CASSLPAGGYTF. Written as DNA, the CDR3 is TGTGCCAGCAGCCTCCCGGCGGGTGGCTACACCTTC.

V and J are TRBV4-3 and TRBJ2-1; 8 bases map to TRBD2. From germline, CDR1 is LGHNA and CDR2 YSLEER. CDR3 length: 19 residues. V was clipped by 0 bases and J by 2 bases; unmatched bases: 12. The CDR3 bases are TGCGCCAGCAGCCAAGACGGGGGGGCCTTTTCCACTACCTACAATGAGCAGTTCTTC. Amino acid sequence: CASSQDGGAFSTTYNEQFF.

This clone was observed once. The CDR3 loop reads CASSVVDSPTDTQYF. The CDR3 DNA is TGTGCCAGCAGCGTAGTCGACAGTCCCACAGATACGCAGTATTTT. This rearrangement joins TRBV9 to TRBJ2-3; D might be TRBD1 (5 bases). This CDR3 region has 15 residues. Germline V gene sequence: CDR1 SGDLS, CDR2 YYNGEE. Trimming shortened V by 0 bases and J by 2 bases, and 10 bases separated the two germline ends.

The chain carries TRBV6-5 and TRBJ1-5, with D maybe TRBD1 (6 bases). Trimming shortened V by 6 bases and J by 4 bases, and 16 bases separated the two germline ends. This CDR3 contains 15 residues. Germline values: CDR1 MNHEY, CDR2 SVGAGI. CDR3 sequence: CASRSGAGVNQPQHF. Here the CDR3 DNA reads TGTGCCAGCAGAAGTGGGGCAGGGGTTAATCAGCCCCAGCATTTT.

The chain recombines TRBV27 with TRBJ1-2; D perhaps matches TRBD1 (5 bases). Germline V lookup: CDR1 MNHEY, CDR2 SMNVEV (reference sequence). The CDR3 loop spans 14 amino acids. V lost 4 bases to trimming and J lost 7 bases, with 16 bases between them. CDR3 amino acids: CASSYHNGGRGYTF. The DNA for the CDR3 is TGTGCCAGCAGTTACCATAACGGGGGTCGTGGCTACACCTTC.

The CDR3 nucleotides read TGTGCCAGCGATCGGGACAGAAGCACAGATACGCAGTATTTT. It yields the protein CASDRDRSTDTQYF. The rearrangement joins TRBV6-5 to TRBJ2-3; 7 positions agree with TRBD1. Germline values: CDR1 MNHEY, CDR2 SVGAGI. There are 14 residues in the CDR3. Unmatched junction bases numbered 5, after V lost 8 bases and J lost 0 bases.

The rearrangement joins TRBV7-2 to TRBJ2-5; tentatively, D is TRBD2 (7 bases). This CDR3 region has 16 residues. Trimming removed 4 bases from V and 4 bases from J, with 19 bases in between. CDR1 and CDR2 from the germline V gene are SGHTA and FQGNSA. This CDR3 reads CASSSWGGLLGETQYF. In nucleotides, the CDR3 is TGTGCCAGCAGCTCATGGGGGGGGCTCTTAGGAGAGACCCAGTACTTC. Combining the CDR3 with reference TRBV7-2 and TRBJ2-5 gives the whole variable domain GAGVSQSPSNKVTEKGKDVELRCDPISGHTALYWYRQSLGQGLEFLIYFQGNSAPDKSGLPSDRFSAERTGGSVSTLTIQRTQQEDSAVYLCASSSWGGLLGETQYFGPGTRLLVL.

In this sample, this clone turned up a few times. The V gene is TRBV2, the J gene TRBJ1-1; D gene uncertain. The V and J ends lost 11 bases and 0 bases respectively, with 13 bases between them. CDR1 and CDR2 (germline): SNHLY, FYNNEI. The CDR3 spans 13 residues. The CDR3, as DNA: TGTGCCGACAAGGGAGATATGAACACTGAAGCTTTCTTT. It yields the protein CADKGDMNTEAFF.

The chain has TRBV30 and TRBJ1-3; tentatively, D is TRBD1 (6 bases). Germline loops: CDR1 GTSNPN, CDR2 SVGIG (reference sequence). The CDR3 runs to 13 residues. V was shortened by 4 bases and J by 0 bases, with 7 bases between the two germline ends. The CDR3 DNA reads as TGTGCCTGGACAGGGGACTCTGGAAACACCATATATTTT. Protein product: CAWTGDSGNTIYF.

This clone was detected a few times. The chain has TRBV19 and TRBJ1-5; the D is unclear. This CDR3 region has 14 residues. Germline V gives CDR1 LNHDA, CDR2 SQIVND (reference sequence). V was cut by 6 bases and J by 0 bases, with 9 bases left in between. The CDR3 nucleotides read TGTGCCAGTAGAGCGGGTTATAGCAATCAGCCCCAGCATTTT. Translated: CASRAGYSNQPQHF.

The chain recombines TRBV2 with TRBJ1-2; D ambiguous. The CDR3 runs to 12 residues. Trimming shortened V by 7 bases and J by 7 bases, and 13 bases separated the two germline ends. Germline CDR1 SNHLY, CDR2 FYNNEI. CDR3: CASNPDSAGYTF. CDR3 coding DNA: TGTGCCAGCAACCCGGACTCGGCTGGCTACACCTTC. Looking up the rest from reference TRBV2 and TRBJ1-2 gives the full variable domain: EPEVTQTPSHQVTQMGQEVILRCVPISNHLYFYWYRQILGQKVEFLVSFYNNEISEKSEIFDDQFSVERPDGSNFTLKIRSTKLEDSAMYFCASNPDSAGYTFGSGTRLTVV.

V usage is TRBV4-3 and J usage is TRBJ2-7; D is possibly TRBD2 (6 bases). The germline gives CDR1 LGHNA, CDR2 YSLEER. The CDR3 consists of 16 residues. V was pared by 0 bases and J by 2 bases, with 14 bases between. CDR3 residues: CASSQDRSSETYEQYF. In DNA form, the CDR3 reads TGCGCCAGCAGCCAAGATCGCTCTAGCGAGACCTACGAGCAGTACTTC.

The chain is built from TRBV6-2 or TRBV6-3 and TRBJ1-1; D may be TRBD1 (6 bases). From germline, CDR1 is MNHEY and CDR2 SVGEGT. This CDR3 has 15 amino acids. The V end was cut by 7 bases, the J end by 5 bases, with 20 bases between. Here the CDR3 DNA reads TGTGCCAGCACCCCAGTCTACCAAGGACAGACTGAAGCTTTCTTT. Protein sequence: CASTPVYQGQTEAFF.

The J gene is TRBJ2-3, the V gene TRBV23-1; D tentatively reads TRBD1 or TRBD2 (9 bases each). TRBV23-1 has ORF status, its function being uncertain. V lost 5 bases, J lost 2 bases, and 26 bases lay in between. The CDR3 contains 19 residues. The CDR3 DNA is TGCGCCAGCAGTATTGGGACAGGGCCCGGGACTAGCTTCACAGATACGCAGTATTTT. This translates into CASSIGTGPGTSFTDTQYF.

This rearrangement joins TRBV5-1 to TRBJ1-1; D ambiguous. The CDR3 loop spans 14 amino acids. Germline CDR1 SGHRS, CDR2 YFSETQ. The germline V and J ends were trimmed by 0 bases and 0 bases, with 6 bases remaining between them. CDR3 sequence: CASSLALLNTEAFF. The CDR3 DNA reads as TGCGCCAGCAGCTTGGCACTTTTGAACACTGAAGCTTTCTTT. Together with reference TRBV5-1 and TRBJ1-1, the CDR3 gives the full variable domain: KAGVTQTPRYLIKTRGQQVTLSCSPISGHRSVSWYQQTPGQGLQFLFEYFSETQRNKGNFPGRFSGRQFSNSRSEMNVSTLELGDSALYLCASSLALLNTEAFFGQGTRLTVV.

This chain joins TRBV2 and TRBJ2-1, with 8 bases that match TRBD1. Per the germline V gene, CDR1 is SNHLY and CDR2 is FYNNEI. V shed 8 bases and J 5 bases; nucleotides not matched to a gene: 8. The CDR3 has 14 amino acids. This CDR3 is CASGAGTGHNEQFF. DNA for the CDR3: TGTGCCAGCGGGGCTGGGACAGGACACAATGAGCAGTTCTTC.